The 8 T cell receptor beta chains listed next were all sequenced from one sample in a study of beta chain features in type 1 diabetes. Study observations and caveats: Shortening of TCRB CDR3s, moderate but significant, appeared in all four CD4+ subsets of Type 1 diabetes patients.

Reverse transcribing all isolated RNA meant expressed TCRB transcripts were sequenced. Profiled with immunoSEQ multiplex PCR; TCRdb holds only in-frame clones, not every one. This table holds 300,000 to 350,000 clones, about a tenth found once. These receptors lack a known antigen. The sequencing sample was made of central memory CD4+ T cells from blood. All receptors derive from a man aged 30 to 39 with type 1 diabetes.

This clone showed up many times. The chain has TRBV19 and TRBJ2-1; tentatively, D is TRBD1 (5 bases). V was shortened by 4 bases and J by 12 bases, with 19 bases between the two germline ends. This CDR3 has 14 amino acids. From germline, CDR1 is LNHDA and CDR2 SQIVND (reference sequence). The DNA for the CDR3 is TGTGCCAGTAGTAGCTTTCAGGGTGGGGCGCGGCAGTTCTTC. It is translated as CASSSFQGGARQFF.

The V gene is TRBV19, the J gene TRBJ1-2, with D uncertain. The CDR3 is made up of 12 amino acids. The V gene lost 3 bases and the J gene lost 6 bases, with 8 bases spanning the gap. Germline assignment: CDR1 LNHDA and CDR2 SQIVND (reference sequence). The chain's CDR3 is CASSIGENGYTF. The CDR3 region has the DNA TGTGCCAGTAGTATCGGGGAGAATGGCTACACCTTC.

V gene TRBV15 combines with J gene TRBJ1-1; D unclear. The CDR3 is 12 residues long. From germline, CDR1 is LNHNV and CDR2 YYDKDF (reference sequence). With 3 bases removed from V and 3 bases from J, the gap between germline ends came to 5 bases. Here the CDR3 reads CATSSEDTEAFF. The CDR3 DNA sequence: TGTGCCACCAGCAGTGAGGACACTGAAGCTTTCTTT. The whole variable domain, filled in from reference TRBV15 and TRBJ1-1, reads DAMVIQNPRYQVTQFGKPVTLSCSQTLNHNVMYWYQQKSSQAPKLLFHYYDKDFNNEADTPDNFQSRRPNTSFCFLDIRSPGLGDTAMYLCATSSEDTEAFFGQGTRLTVV.

This clone has a handful of counts. This CDR3 is CASSLEPGTGISGELFF. The CDR3 DNA sequence: TGTGCCAGCAGCTTGGAACCCGGGACAGGGATTTCCGGGGAGCTGTTTTTT. The gene calls are TRBV7-6 and TRBJ2-2; the match to TRBD1 covers 9 bases. This CDR3 region has 17 residues. The germline CDR1 and CDR2 sequences are SGHVS and FNYEAQ. V was clipped by 3 bases and J by 6 bases; unmatched bases: 11.

The J gene is TRBJ1-1, the V gene TRBV30; TRBD1 agrees at 9 bases. Looked up from germline, CDR1 is GTSNPN and CDR2 is SVGIG (reference sequence). Trimming at V came to 4 bases and at J to 9 bases, leaving 3 bases not matched to a gene. CDR3 length equals 11 residues. Here the CDR3 DNA reads TGTGCCTGGATGGGACAGGGACAAGCTTTCTTT. Protein: CAWMGQGQAFF.

V is TRBV10-3 and J is TRBJ2-5, with D unclear. From germline, CDR1 is ENHRY and CDR2 SYGVKD. The CDR3 covers 14 residues. The germline V and J ends were trimmed by 2 bases and 0 bases, with 7 bases remaining between them. CDR3 bases: TGTGCCATCAGTGAGGTGGAAAACCAAGAGACCCAGTACTTC. Protein sequence: CAISEVENQETQYF.

In this sample, this clone turned up a few times. The V gene is TRBV6-6, the J gene TRBJ1-1, with a possible D match to TRBD1 (5 bases). The CDR3 is 13 amino acids. Trimming pared 5 bases from V and 4 bases from J, leaving 11 bases between. CDR1 MNHNY and CDR2 SVGAGI come from the germline V gene (reference sequence). CDR3 sequence reads: CASSHGTGTEAFF. CDR3 DNA sequence: TGTGCCAGCAGTCACGGGACGGGCACTGAAGCTTTCTTT.

The rearrangement joins TRBV9 to TRBJ2-7; TRBD2 agrees at 10 bases. CDR1 is SGDLS, CDR2 YYNGEE, per germline. CDR3 length: 16 residues. J lost 4 bases, V lost 0 bases, and 7 bases had no gene match. The CDR3 sequence is CASSVVPSGGPYEQYF. In DNA, the CDR3 is TGTGCCAGCAGCGTAGTTCCTAGCGGGGGCCCATACGAGCAGTACTTC.